This TCR beta chain was identified during a study of T cells in Graves' hyperthyroidism and ophthalmopathy. Amplification of TCR beta CDR3 regions used RNA as the template. The TCR CDR3 was amplified in a first-round RT-PCR using the HTBI primer set. One entry per CDR3 protein results from TCRdb running MiXCR on the multiplex PCR reads. The sample yields under 700,000 distinct CDR3 sequences, roughly a sixth seen once. V lost 1 base to trimming and J lost 13 bases; unmatched junction nucleotides: 8. The CDR3 is 13 amino acids. The germline V gene has CDR1 SGHVS and CDR2 FQNEAQ. Only a few counts were recorded for this clonotype.

The material sequenced was blood. This clonotype was sampled from a young woman with Graves' hyperthyroidism. The chain is built from TRBV7-8 and TRBJ1-1, with TRBD1 identical over 8 bases. The CDR3 DNA reads TGTGCCAGCAGCTTAGTGGGGACAGGTGGGGGTTTCTTT. Its protein is CASSLVGTGGGFF.